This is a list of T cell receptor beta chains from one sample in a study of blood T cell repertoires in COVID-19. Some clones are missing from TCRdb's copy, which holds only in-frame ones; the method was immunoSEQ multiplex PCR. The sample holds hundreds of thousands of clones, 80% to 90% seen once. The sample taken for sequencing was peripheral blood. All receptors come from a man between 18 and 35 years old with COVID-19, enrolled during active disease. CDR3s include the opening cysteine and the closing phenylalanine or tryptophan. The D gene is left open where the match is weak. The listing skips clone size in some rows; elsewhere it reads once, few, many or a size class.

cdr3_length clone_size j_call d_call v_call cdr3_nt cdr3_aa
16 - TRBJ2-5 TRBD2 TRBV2 TGTGCCAGCAGTGAAAACCCGGGACTAGGGATGGAGACCCAGTACTTC CASSENPGLGMETQYF
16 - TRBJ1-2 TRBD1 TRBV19 TGTGCCAGTAATCGGCAGGGGGCCTTGCTCGGTTCAGGCTACACCTTC CASNRQGALLGSGYTF
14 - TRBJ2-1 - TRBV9 TGTGCCAGCAGCCCAGGGGGGTCTATTCATGAGCAGTTCTTC CASSPGGSIHEQFF
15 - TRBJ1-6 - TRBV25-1 TGTGCCAGCAGTCGGGGGGGCGCGGGCAATTCACCCCTCCACTTT CASSRGGAGNSPLHF
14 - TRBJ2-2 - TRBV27 TGTGCCAGCAGTTTTGGGCAGCAAACCGGGGAGCTGTTTTTT CASSFGQQTGELFF
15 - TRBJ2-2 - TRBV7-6 TGTGCCAGCAGCGCACAGGGCGCCGGGGCCGGGGAGCTGTTTTTT CASSAQGAGAGELFF
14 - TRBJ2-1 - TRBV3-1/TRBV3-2 TGTGCCAGCAGCCCCCGGGCGGAGGGTGAGGAGCAGTTCTTC CASSPRAEGEEQFF
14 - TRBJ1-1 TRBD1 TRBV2 TGTGCCAGCAGGAGCACAGGGGGCGCGAGTGAAGCTTTCTTT CASRSTGGASEAFF
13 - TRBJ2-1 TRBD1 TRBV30 TGTGCCTGGAGCAGGACAGGTTACAATGAGCAGTTCTTC CAWSRTGYNEQFF
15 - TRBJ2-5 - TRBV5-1 TGCGCCAGCAGCTTGGAGCGGTTCAGGAAAGAGACCCAGTACTTC CASSLERFRKETQYF
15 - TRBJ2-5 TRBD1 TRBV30 TGTGCCTGGAGTGCCCCCCCGGGACAGGGGGAGACCCAGTACTTC CAWSAPPGQGETQYF
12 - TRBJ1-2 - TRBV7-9 TGTGCCAGCAGCTTAACAAGCTATGGCTACACCTTC CASSLTSYGYTF
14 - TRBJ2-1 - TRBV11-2 TGTGCCAGCAGCTTAGGCGGCTCCTACAATGAGCAGTTCTTC CASSLGGSYNEQFF
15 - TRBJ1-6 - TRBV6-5 TGTGCCAGCCCCCCGGCGGGAGTCTGTCCCTCCCCCCTCCACTTT CASPPAGVCPSPLHF
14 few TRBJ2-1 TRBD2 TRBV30 TGTGCCGGTCGACTAGCTCCGCTACTTGATGAGCAGTTCTTC CAGRLAPLLDEQFF
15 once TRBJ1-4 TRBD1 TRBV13 TGTGCCAGCAGCCGGACAGGGGGCCTTAGTGAAAAACTGTTTTTT CASSRTGGLSEKLFF
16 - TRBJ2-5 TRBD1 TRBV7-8 TGTGCCAGCAGCCCCAGCCGGACAGGGCGGAGGGAGACCCAGTACTTC CASSPSRTGRRETQYF
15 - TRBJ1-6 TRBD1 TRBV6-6 TGTGCCAGCAGACATCCCGGACAGGGGAATTCACCCCTCCACTTT CASRHPGQGNSPLHF
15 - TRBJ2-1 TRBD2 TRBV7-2 TGTGCCAGCAGCACCCGACTAGCTCTAGGTTATGAGCAGTTCTTC CASSTRLALGYEQFF
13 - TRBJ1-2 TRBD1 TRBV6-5 TGTGCCAGCAGTTTGGGACAGGGAGATGGCTACACCTTC CASSLGQGDGYTF
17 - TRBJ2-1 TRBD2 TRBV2 TGTGCCAGCAGTGGGCCCGGACTAGCGGGGTCCTACAATGAGCAGTTCTTC CASSGPGLAGSYNEQFF
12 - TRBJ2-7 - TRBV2 TGTGCCAGCAGTGACAGTACCTACGAGCAGTACTTC CASSDSTYEQYF
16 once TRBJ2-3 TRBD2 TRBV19 TGTGCCAGTAGTATCCTCGGGACTAGCGGGGCCGATACGCAGTATTTT CASSILGTSGADTQYF
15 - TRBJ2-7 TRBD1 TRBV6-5 TGTGCCAGCACCGGGACAGGGGACCCGTCGAACGAGCAGTACTTC CASTGTGDPSNEQYF
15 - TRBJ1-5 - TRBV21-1 TGTGCCAGCAGCCGACAGGTTCCGAGCAATCAGCCCCAGCATTTT CASSRQVPSNQPQHF
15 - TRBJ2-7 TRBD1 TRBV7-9 TGTGCCAGCAGCTTAGACGAGCAGGGGGCTTACGAGCAGTACTTC CASSLDEQGAYEQYF
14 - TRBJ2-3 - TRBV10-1 TGCGCCAGCAGTGTAGACAGAAACACAGATACGCAGTATTTT CASSVDRNTDTQYF
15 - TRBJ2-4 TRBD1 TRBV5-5 TGTGCCAGCAGCTTACTTCAGGGGGCGGGAAACATTCAGTACTTC CASSLLQGAGNIQYF
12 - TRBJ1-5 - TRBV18 TGTGCCAGCTCCCAGGGTAGCCAGCCCCAGCATTTT CASSQGSQPQHF
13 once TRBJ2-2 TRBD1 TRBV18 TGTGCCAGCTCACCAATACAGGGGAAGGAGCTGTTTTTT CASSPIQGKELFF
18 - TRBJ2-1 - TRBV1 TGCACCAGCAGCCAAGTGGGGACTCCAAACCTGTCCTACAATGAGCAGTTCTTC CTSSQVGTPNLSYNEQFF
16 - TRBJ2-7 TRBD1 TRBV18 TGTGCCAGCTCACCACTCGCAGGGACAGGGGGCTACGAGCAGTACTTC CASSPLAGTGGYEQYF
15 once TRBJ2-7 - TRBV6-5 TGTGCCAGCAGTTACTCAGGGGTCAACTCCTACGAGCAGTACTTC CASSYSGVNSYEQYF
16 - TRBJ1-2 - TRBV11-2 TGTGCCAGCAGCTTAGTGGACCGAAGAGGGAGGATGGGCTACACCTTC CASSLVDRRGRMGYTF
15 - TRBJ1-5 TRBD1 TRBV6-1 TGTGCCAGCAGTGAAGACAGGGGCGGTCATCAGCCCCAGCATTTT CASSEDRGGHQPQHF
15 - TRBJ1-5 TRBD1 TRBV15 TGTGCCACCAGCAGAGCAGACAGGGAGGTCCAGCCCCAGCATTTT CATSRADREVQPQHF
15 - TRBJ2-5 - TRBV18 TGTGCCAGCTCACCACCGTACAGGGTACAAGAGACCCAGTACTTC CASSPPYRVQETQYF
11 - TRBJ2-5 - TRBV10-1 TGCGCCAGCAGGGCGGCCGAGACCCAGTACTTC CASRAAETQYF
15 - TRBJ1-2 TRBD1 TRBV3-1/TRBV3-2 TGTGCCAGCAGCCAAGGGACAGGGAGAGGCTATGGCTACACCTTC CASSQGTGRGYGYTF
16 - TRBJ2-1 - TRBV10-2 TGCGCCAGCAGTGGGTCTCCTGTCGGGACCTACAATGAGCAGTTCTTC CASSGSPVGTYNEQFF
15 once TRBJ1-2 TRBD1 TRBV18 TGTGCCAGCTCGCAACCGGGACAGGGAAACTATGGCTACACCTTC CASSQPGQGNYGYTF
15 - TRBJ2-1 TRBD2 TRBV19 TGTGCCAGTAGTAAGGGACTAGCGGGGTCCGTTGAGCAGTTCTTC CASSKGLAGSVEQFF
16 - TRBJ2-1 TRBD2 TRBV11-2 TGTGCCAGCAGCTTAGAGCGACTAGCGGACAACAATGAGCAGTTCTTC CASSLERLADNNEQFF
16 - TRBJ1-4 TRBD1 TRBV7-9 TGTGCCAGCAGCTTTTCAGGACAGGGGGCAGGTGAAAAACTGTTTTTT CASSFSGQGAGEKLFF
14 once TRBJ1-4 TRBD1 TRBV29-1 TGCAGCGTTGAATTGAGTACAGGGGATGAAAAACTGTTTTTT CSVELSTGDEKLFF
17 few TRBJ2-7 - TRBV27 TGTGCCAGCAGCCACAACCTCGGGGGACAGACGCCCTACGAGCAGTACTTC CASSHNLGGQTPYEQYF
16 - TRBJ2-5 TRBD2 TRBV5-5 TGTGCCAGCAGCTTTAGCGGGGGGGCCGGGGGAGAGACCCAGTACTTC CASSFSGGAGGETQYF